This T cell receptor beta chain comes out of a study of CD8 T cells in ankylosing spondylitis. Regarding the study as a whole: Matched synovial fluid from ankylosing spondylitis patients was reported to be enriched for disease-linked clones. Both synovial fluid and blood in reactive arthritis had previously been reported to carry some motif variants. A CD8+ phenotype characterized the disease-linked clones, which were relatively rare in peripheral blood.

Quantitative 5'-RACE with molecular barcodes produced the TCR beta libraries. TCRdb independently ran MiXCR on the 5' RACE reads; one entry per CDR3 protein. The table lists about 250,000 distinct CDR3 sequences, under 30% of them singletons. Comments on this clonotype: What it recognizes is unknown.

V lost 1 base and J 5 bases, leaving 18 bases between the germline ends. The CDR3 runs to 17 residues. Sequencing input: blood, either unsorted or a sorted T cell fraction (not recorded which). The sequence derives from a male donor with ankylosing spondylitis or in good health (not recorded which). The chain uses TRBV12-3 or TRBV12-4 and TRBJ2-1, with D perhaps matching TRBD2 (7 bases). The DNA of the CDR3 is TGTGCCAGCAGTTTAGTCGGGGGCGGGGGTCCCCACAATGAGCAGTTCTTC. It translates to CASSLVGGGGPHNEQFF.